Shown below are 12 T cell receptor beta chains from a single sample sequenced in a study of T cells expressing NK-cell markers. From the 5' RACE reads, TCRdb lists one entry per CDR3 protein and no DNA. The specimen's table records about 460,000 distinct CDR3 sequences. The source material was blood T cells: a sorted CD56 or NKG2C T cell subset, CD4+ or CD8+ T cells, or bulk PBMC T cells (not recorded which). These TCRs come from a woman in her 50s in good health.

This chain connects TRBV11-3 to TRBJ2-5; TCRdb picks TRBD2, but there is no DNA to check that call. There are 15 residues in the CDR3. Germline lookup yields CDR1 SGHNT and CDR2 YENEEA. The CDR3 protein is CASSLGGPGQETQYF.

The CDR3 spells CASSPLGSSYNEQFF. This chain links TRBV4-1 with TRBJ2-1. This CDR3 contains 15 residues. CDR1 MGHRA and CDR2 YSYEKL come from the germline V gene.

The V and J genes are TRBV27 and TRBJ2-5; with no DNA, the TCRdb D assignment of TRBD2 cannot be verified. The germline CDR1 and CDR2 sequences are MNHEY and SMNVEV (reference sequence). The CDR3 covers 13 residues. CDR3 region: CASSLSLAGTQYF.

V is TRBV10-3 and J is TRBJ1-4. Germline V gene sequence: CDR1 ENHRY, CDR2 SYGVKD. The length of the CDR3 is 14 residues. This CDR3 is CAISEGATNEKLFF.

The V and J genes are TRBV19 and TRBJ2-2; TCRdb calls TRBD2, which cannot be checked without DNA. Germline V CDR1 and CDR2: LNHDA, SQIVND (reference sequence). The CDR3 runs to 16 residues. This CDR3 reads CASSISLAGNTGELFF.

The V gene is TRBV10-3, the J gene TRBJ2-1; TCRdb's D call of TRBD2 is untestable without DNA. There are 15 residues in the CDR3. CDR1 and CDR2 (germline): ENHRY, SYGVKD. This CDR3 is CAIRGTLHSYNEQFF.

The chain carries TRBV3-1 and TRBJ2-1. This CDR3 spans 14 amino acids. Germline assignment: CDR1 LGHDT and CDR2 YNNKEL (reference sequence). CDR3 sequence: CASSKWERVMEQFF.

This sequence joins TRBV3-1 and TRBJ2-7; no DNA is available, so the TRBD1 call from TCRdb remains unchecked. Germline V CDR1 and CDR2: LGHDT, YNNKEL (reference sequence). The CDR3 has 14 residues. The CDR3: CASSHTRGLYEQYF.

The gene calls are TRBV5-1 and TRBJ1-4; the D call of TRBD1 rests on TCRdb alone, since no DNA is present to check it. CDR3 length: 14 residues. Per the germline V gene, CDR1 is SGHRS and CDR2 is YFSETQ. CDR3: CASSLDAGYEKLFF.

The chain uses TRBV11-3 and TRBJ2-1; the TCRdb call, TRBD1, lacks DNA for checking. The CDR3 runs to 17 residues. Germline-derived CDR1 and CDR2 are SGHNT and YENEEA. CDR3 in amino acids: CASRRTGARFPYNEQFF. The full variable domain, with the rest looked up from reference TRBV11-3 and TRBJ2-1, is EAGVVQSPRYKIIEKKQPVAFWCNPISGHNTLYWYLQNLGQGPELLIRYENEEAVDDSQLPKDRFSAERLKGVDSTLKIQPAELGDSAVYLCASRRTGARFPYNEQFFGPGTRLTVL.

The V gene is TRBV3-1, the J gene TRBJ1-5; TCRdb's assignment of TRBD1 cannot be checked, as there is no DNA. Germline CDR1 and CDR2: LGHDT and YNNKEL (reference sequence). The CDR3 sequence is 14 residues long. CDR3 sequence reads: CASSQGAGGQPQHF.

The J gene is TRBJ2-3, the V gene TRBV10-2. The length of the CDR3 is 15 residues. Germline V lookup: CDR1 WSHSY, CDR2 SAAADI. This CDR3 is CASRSPELATDTQYF.